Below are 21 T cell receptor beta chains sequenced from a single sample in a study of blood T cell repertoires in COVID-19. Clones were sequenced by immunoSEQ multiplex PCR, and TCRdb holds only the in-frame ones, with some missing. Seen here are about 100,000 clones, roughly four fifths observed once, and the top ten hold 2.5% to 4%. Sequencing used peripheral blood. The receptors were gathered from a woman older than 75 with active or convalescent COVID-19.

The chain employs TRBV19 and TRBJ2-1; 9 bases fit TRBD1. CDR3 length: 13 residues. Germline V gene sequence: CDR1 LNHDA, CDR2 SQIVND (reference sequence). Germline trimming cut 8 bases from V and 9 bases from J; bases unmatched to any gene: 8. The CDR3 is CASRRDRVGEQFF. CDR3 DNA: TGTGCCAGTCGACGGGACAGGGTTGGTGAGCAGTTCTTC. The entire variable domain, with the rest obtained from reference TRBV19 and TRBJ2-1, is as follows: DGGITQSPKYLFRKEGQNVTLSCEQNLNHDAMYWYRQDPGQGLRLIYYSQIVNDFQKGDIAEGYSVSREKKESFPLTVTSAQKNPTAFYLCASRRDRVGEQFFGPGTRLTVL.

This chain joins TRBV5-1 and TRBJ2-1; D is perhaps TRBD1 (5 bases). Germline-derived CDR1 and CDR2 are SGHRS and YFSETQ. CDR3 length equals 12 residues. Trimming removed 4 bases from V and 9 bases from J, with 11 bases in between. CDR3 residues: CASSVQGGEQFF. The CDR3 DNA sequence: TGCGCCAGCAGCGTCCAGGGCGGTGAGCAGTTCTTC.

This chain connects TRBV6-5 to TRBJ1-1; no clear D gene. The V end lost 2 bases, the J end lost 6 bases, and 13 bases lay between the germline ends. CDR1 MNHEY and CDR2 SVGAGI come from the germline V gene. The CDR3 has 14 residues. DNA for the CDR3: TGTGCCAGCAGTTACGATCTGGGGAGAGCTGAAGCTTTCTTT. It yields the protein CASSYDLGRAEAFF.

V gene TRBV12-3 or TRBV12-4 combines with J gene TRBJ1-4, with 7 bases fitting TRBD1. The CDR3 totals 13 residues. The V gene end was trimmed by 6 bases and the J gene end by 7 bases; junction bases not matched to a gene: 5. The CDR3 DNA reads TGTGCCAGCAGAACAGGGGTTGGTGAAAAACTGTTTTTT. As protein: CASRTGVGEKLFF.

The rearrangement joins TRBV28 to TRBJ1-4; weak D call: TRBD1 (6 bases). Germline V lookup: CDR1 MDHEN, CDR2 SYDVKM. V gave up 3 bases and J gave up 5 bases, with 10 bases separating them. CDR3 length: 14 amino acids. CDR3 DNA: TGTGCCAGCAGTTTCAGGGGAAGAAATGAAAAACTGTTTTTT. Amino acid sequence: CASSFRGRNEKLFF.

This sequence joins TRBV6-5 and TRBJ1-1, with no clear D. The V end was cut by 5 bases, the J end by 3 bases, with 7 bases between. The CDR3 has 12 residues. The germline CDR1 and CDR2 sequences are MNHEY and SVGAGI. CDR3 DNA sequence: TGTGCCAGCAGTCCAGGTTACACTGAAGCTTTCTTT. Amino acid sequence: CASSPGYTEAFF.

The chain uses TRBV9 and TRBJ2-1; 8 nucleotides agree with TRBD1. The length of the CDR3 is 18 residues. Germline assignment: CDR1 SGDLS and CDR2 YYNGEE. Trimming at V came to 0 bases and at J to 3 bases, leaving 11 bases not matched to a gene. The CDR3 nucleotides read TGTGCCAGCAGCGTAGAAAAATTCCGGACAGGGATCTACAATGAGCAGTTCTTC. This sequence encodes CASSVEKFRTGIYNEQFF.

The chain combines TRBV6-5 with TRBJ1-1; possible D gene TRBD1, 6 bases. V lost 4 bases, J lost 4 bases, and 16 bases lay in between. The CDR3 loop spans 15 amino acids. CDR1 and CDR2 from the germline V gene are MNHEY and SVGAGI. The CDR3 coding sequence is TGTGCCAGCAGTTTGATGACAGGTCAGAGCACTGAAGCTTTCTTT. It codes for CASSLMTGQSTEAFF.

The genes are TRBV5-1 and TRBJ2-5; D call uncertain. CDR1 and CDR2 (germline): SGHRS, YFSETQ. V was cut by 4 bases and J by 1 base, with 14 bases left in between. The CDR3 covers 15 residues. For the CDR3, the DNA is TGCGCCAGCAGCCCCGATCCGGCGGTCCAAGAGACCCAGTACTTC. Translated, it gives CASSPDPAVQETQYF.

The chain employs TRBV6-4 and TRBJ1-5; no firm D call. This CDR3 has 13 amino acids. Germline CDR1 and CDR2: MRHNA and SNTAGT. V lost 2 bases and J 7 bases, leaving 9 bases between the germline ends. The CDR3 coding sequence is TGTGCCAGCAGTGACAGGGAGGGACAGCCCCAGCATTTT. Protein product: CASSDREGQPQHF.

The CDR3 coding sequence is TGTGCCAGCAGCCCGAGGGGAGGCTATGGCTACACCTTC. Translation: CASSPRGGYGYTF. The chain has TRBV11-1 and TRBJ1-2; a weak D match, TRBD1 (5 bases). V dropped 5 bases and J dropped 4 bases, with 11 bases sitting between them. The CDR3 has 13 residues. The germline V gene encodes CDR1 SGHAT and CDR2 FQDESV (reference sequence).

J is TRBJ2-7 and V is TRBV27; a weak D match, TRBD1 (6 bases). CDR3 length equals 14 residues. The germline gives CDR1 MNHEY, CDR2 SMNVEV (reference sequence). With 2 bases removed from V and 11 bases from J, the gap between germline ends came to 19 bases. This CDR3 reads CASSLPISTGMEYF. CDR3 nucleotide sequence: TGTGCCAGCAGTTTACCGATATCGACAGGCATGGAGTACTTC.

CDR3 amino acids: CASWFRETQYF. The CDR3 DNA reads as TGTGCCAGCTGGTTTCGGGAGACCCAGTACTTC. The rearrangement uses TRBV2 and TRBJ2-5; the D is unclear. CDR3 length equals 11 residues. V gave up 8 bases and J gave up 5 bases, with 9 bases separating them. Germline V lookup: CDR1 SNHLY, CDR2 FYNNEI.

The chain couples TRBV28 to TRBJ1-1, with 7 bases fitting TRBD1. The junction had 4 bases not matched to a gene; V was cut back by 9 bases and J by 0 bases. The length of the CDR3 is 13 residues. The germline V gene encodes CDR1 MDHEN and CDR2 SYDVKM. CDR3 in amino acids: CASTGAMNTEAFF. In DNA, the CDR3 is TGTGCCAGTACAGGGGCCATGAACACTGAAGCTTTCTTT.

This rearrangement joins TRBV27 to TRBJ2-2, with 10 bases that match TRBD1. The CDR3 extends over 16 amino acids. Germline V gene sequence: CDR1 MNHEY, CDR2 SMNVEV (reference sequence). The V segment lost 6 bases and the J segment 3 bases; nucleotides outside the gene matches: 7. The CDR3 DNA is TGTGCCAGCAGGGGCCGGGACAGGGGATACACCGGGGAGCTGTTTTTT. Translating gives CASRGRDRGYTGELFF.

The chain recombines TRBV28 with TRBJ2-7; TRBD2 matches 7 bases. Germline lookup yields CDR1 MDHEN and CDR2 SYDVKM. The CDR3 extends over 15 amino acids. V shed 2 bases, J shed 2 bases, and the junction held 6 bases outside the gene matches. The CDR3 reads CASSLGGGGTYEQYF. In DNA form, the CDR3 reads TGTGCCAGCAGTTTAGGGGGGGGAGGGACCTACGAGCAGTACTTC.

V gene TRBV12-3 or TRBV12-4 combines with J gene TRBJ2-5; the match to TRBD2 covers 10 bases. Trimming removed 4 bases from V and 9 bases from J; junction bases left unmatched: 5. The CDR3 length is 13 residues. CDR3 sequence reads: CASSSPTSGPQYF. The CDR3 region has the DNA TGTGCCAGCAGTTCCCCGACTAGCGGGCCCCAGTACTTC.

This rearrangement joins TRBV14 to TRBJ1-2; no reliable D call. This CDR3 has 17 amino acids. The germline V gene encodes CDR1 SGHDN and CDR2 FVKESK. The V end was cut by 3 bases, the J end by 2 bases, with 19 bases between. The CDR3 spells CASSQVGRPMENYGYTF. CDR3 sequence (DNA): TGTGCCAGCAGCCAGGTGGGGAGACCGATGGAAAACTATGGCTACACCTTC.

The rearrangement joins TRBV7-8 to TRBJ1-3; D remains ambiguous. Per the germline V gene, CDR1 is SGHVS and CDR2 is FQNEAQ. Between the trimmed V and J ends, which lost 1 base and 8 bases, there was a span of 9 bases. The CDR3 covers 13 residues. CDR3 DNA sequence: TGTGCCAGCAGCTTAGATCAAGGAGACACCATATATTTT. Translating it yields CASSLDQGDTIYF.

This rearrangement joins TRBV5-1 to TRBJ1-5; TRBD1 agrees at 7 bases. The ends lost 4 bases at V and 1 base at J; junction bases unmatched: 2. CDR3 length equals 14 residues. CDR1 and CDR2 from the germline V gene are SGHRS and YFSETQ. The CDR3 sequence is CASSETGSNQPQHF. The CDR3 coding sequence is TGCGCCAGCAGCGAGACAGGGAGCAATCAGCCCCAGCATTTT.

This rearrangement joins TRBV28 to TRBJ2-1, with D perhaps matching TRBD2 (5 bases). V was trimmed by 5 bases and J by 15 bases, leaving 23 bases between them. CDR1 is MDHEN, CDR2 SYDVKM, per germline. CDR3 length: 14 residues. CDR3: CASSEGFLTGLGFF. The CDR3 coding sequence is TGTGCCAGCAGTGAGGGCTTTCTGACCGGCCTCGGGTTCTTC.